This TCR beta chain emerged from a study of cytomegalovirus exposure and HLA in healthy donors. Repertoires were generated with immunoSEQ multiplex PCR, while TCRdb's copy carries only in-frame clones and drops some. The sample has 190,000 or so clones, more than 65% seen once. The V and J ends lost 6 bases and 3 bases respectively, with 12 bases between them. Germline lookup yields CDR1 SGHTA and CDR2 FQGTGA. This CDR3 comprises 14 residues. The gene calls are TRBV7-3 and TRBJ1-3; D is ambiguous. Material: PBMCs. The clonotype was recovered from a woman aged 18-35 years in good health and CMV-seropositive. The CDR3 DNA is TGTGCCAGCAGTCCGCGGCCAGATGGAAACACCATATATTTT. This gives the protein CASSPRPDGNTIYF. Full variable domain (rest looked up from reference TRBV7-3 and TRBJ1-3): GAGVSQTPSNKVTEKGKYVELRCDPISGHTALYWYRQSLGQGPEFLIYFQGTGAADDSGLPNDRFFAVRPEGSVSTLKIQRTERGDSAVYLCASSPRPDGNTIYFGEGSWLTVV.